Listed below are T cell receptor beta chains from one sample, sequenced in a study of shared clonotypes between healthy human individuals. The assay was immunoSEQ multiplex PCR, and TCRdb's table has in-frame clones only and misses some. The data contain 1 million to 1.3 million clones, about four fifths of them singletons. Sample: memory CD4+ T cells from PBMCs. The receptors stem from a man aged 18 to 35 in good health. Some clones in this sample may be carry-over from other donors' samples. Each CDR3 is given without its conserved first and last residue. Size values are once, few and many counts, or a class for expanded clones, and some rows have none.

abundance,j_gene,v_gene,CDR3aa
.,TRBJ1-2,TRBV5-1,ASRDSEANYGYT
.,TRBJ1-2,TRBV4-2,ASHSGPVGAYGYT
.,TRBJ2-3,TRBV4-1,ASSQVMAGGPRTDTQY
once,TRBJ2-5,TRBV5-1,ASRAGTGGQETQY
few,TRBJ1-3,TRBV28,ASSPGENTIY
.,TRBJ1-1,TRBV30,AWNIQKLTEAF
.,TRBJ1-4,TRBV11-2,ASGQRGGNEKLF
.,TRBJ2-1,TRBV4-2,ASSQAPTSGHNEQF
.,TRBJ1-2,TRBV2,ASSPTGQYYGYT
.,.,TRBV29-1,SVRTGTHEQY
.,TRBJ2-6,TRBV4-2,ASSQDGSYSGANVLT
once,TRBJ1-5,TRBV6-5,ASRRDREQPQH
.,TRBJ1-5,TRBV18,ASSPTGNQPQH
.,TRBJ2-1,TRBV7-7,ASSSGLAGTQGEQF
.,TRBJ2-5,TRBV5-4,ASSLTASETQY
.,TRBJ2-1,TRBV28,ASSTVAGGGNEQF
.,TRBJ2-1,TRBV5-1,ASSLLAGAGNEQF
.,TRBJ2-1,TRBV5-1,ASSLRDSYNEQF
.,TRBJ2-7,TRBV6-5,ASSRTGQGLEQY
.,TRBJ1-3,TRBV9,ASSVAGSPGNTIY
.,TRBJ2-5,TRBV5-1,ASSSTSRETQY
few,TRBJ2-2,TRBV7-7,ASSIGTGNTGELF
.,TRBJ2-7,TRBV28,ASSPPGLVNHEQY
.,TRBJ1-3,TRBV28,ASSFSGKKGNTIY
.,TRBJ2-7,TRBV7-6,ASSRSREQY
few,TRBJ1-2,TRBV27,ASSLGRGYGYT
.,TRBJ2-7,TRBV25-1,ASSDSGTSYEQY
.,TRBJ2-7,TRBV4-1,ASSQEQGTVYEQY
.,TRBJ1-2,TRBV6-1,ASTRDTGGGES
.,TRBJ1-6,TRBV6-1,ASSERGDYNSPLH
.,TRBJ2-3,TRBV6-1,ASSEGRVEADTQY
once,TRBJ1-2,TRBV7-8,ASSLEGEVYDYGYT
.,TRBJ2-3,TRBV5-6,ASSSDSSGRPG
.,TRBJ1-1,TRBV29-1,SVGRGDNTEAF
once,TRBJ2-1,TRBV11-2,ASRKTYGTGDEQF
.,TRBJ2-5,TRBV4-2,ASSQDSRPQLGLAVQETQY
.,TRBJ1-2,TRBV28,AISKGLHYT
once,.,TRBV29-1,GWTDRDEQY
.,TRBJ1-2,TRBV21-1,ASSRTGVIYGYT
.,TRBJ2-2,TRBV18,ASSPTRTYTGELF
once,TRBJ2-3,TRBV7-2,ASRPGGTDTQY
.,TRBJ1-1,TRBV30,ACVGAERNTEAF
.,TRBJ2-5,TRBV14,ASSTWTGHQETQY
.,TRBJ2-7,TRBV11-3,ASSLGPQAEQY
.,TRBJ1-2,TRBV2,ASNPGTAGGYT
.,TRBJ2-6,TRBV2,ASSLWGRSGANVLT
.,TRBJ1-1,TRBV18,ASPPTTQNTEAF
.,TRBJ1-5,TRBV5-5,ASSWGTGDHQPQH
.,TRBJ2-3,TRBV6-1,ASSSHTDTQY
.,TRBJ1-2,TRBV6-6,ASSYSGVWYGYT
.,TRBJ1-4,TRBV6-6,ASSLLWARKNEKLF
.,TRBJ2-7,TRBV30,AWSGQTSHEQY
.,TRBJ1-2,TRBV5-1,ASSSQYGYT
.,TRBJ2-1,TRBV27,ASSLWDEQF
once,TRBJ2-2,TRBV4-3,ASSQEGPGELF
once,TRBJ2-7,TRBV7-9,ASSHQQEQY
few,TRBJ1-3,TRBV5-6,ASSLTSGNTIY